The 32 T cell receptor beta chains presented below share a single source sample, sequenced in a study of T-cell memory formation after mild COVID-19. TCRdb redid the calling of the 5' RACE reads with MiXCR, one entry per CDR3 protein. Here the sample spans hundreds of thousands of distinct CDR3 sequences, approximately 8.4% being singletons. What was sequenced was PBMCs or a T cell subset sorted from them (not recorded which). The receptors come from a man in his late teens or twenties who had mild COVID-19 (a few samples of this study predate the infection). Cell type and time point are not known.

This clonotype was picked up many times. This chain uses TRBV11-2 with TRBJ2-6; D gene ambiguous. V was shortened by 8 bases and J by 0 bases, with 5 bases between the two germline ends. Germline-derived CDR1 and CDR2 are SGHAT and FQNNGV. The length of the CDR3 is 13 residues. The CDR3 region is CASSGSGANVLTF. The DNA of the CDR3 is TGTGCCAGCTCTGGCTCTGGGGCCAACGTCCTGACTTTC.

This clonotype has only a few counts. This CDR3 reads CASRSNPGEARKLFF. The DNA for the CDR3 is TGTGCCAGCAGGAGTAATCCGGGAGAAGCGCGAAAACTGTTTTTT. The chain recombines TRBV6-1 with TRBJ1-4; no definite D call. The CDR3 runs 15 residues. CDR1 and CDR2 (germline): MNHNS, SASEGT. The germline V and J ends were trimmed by 6 bases and 10 bases, with 21 bases remaining between them.

CDR3 sequence: CASTPSGDPTGELFF. In DNA, the CDR3 is TGCGCCAGCACCCCAAGCGGGGATCCCACGGGGGAGCTGTTTTTT. This sequence joins TRBV5-1 and TRBJ2-2, with TRBD2 identical over 7 bases. Trimming at V came to 6 bases and at J to 8 bases, leaving 13 bases not matched to a gene. Looked up from germline, CDR1 is SGHRS and CDR2 is YFSETQ. The CDR3 extends over 15 amino acids.

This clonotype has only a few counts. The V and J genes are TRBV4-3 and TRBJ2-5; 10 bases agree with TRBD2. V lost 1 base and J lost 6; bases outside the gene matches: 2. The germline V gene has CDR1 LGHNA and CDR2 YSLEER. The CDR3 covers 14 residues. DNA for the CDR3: TGCGCCAGCAGCCAAGCTAGCGGGGGAAAGACCCAGTACTTC. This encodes CASSQASGGKTQYF.

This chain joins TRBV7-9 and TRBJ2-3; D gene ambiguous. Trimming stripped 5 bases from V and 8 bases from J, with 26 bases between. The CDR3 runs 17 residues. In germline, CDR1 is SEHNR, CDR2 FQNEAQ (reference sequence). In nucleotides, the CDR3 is TGTGCCAGCAGCACCCCGGCCAGCAAGTTCTTTCGCGGTACGCAGTATTTT. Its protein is CASSTPASKFFRGTQYF.

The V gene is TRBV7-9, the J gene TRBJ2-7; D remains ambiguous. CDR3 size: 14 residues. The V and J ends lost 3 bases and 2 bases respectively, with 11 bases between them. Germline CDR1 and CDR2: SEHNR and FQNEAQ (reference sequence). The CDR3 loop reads CASSFGGQTYEQYV. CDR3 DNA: TGTGCCAGCAGCTTCGGTGGGCAGACCTACGAGCAGTACGTC.

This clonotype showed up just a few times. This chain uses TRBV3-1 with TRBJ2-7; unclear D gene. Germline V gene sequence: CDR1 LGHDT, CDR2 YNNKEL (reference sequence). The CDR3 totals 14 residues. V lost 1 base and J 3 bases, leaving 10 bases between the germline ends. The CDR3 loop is CASSQGIKSYEQYV. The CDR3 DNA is TGTGCCAGCAGCCAAGGGATAAAAAGCTACGAGCAGTACGTC.

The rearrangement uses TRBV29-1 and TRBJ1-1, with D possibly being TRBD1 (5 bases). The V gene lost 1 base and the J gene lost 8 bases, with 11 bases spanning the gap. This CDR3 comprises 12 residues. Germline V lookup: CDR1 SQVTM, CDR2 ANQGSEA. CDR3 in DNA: TGCAGCGTTGAAGTCAGGGCATCAGAAGCTTTCTTT. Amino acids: CSVEVRASEAFF.

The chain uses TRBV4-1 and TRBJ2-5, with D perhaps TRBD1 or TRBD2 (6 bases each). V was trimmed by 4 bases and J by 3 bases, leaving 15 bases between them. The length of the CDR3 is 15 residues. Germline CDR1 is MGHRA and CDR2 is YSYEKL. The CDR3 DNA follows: TGCGCCAGCAGCCGCCTCACCGGGGGCGAAGAGACCCAGTACTTC. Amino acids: CASSRLTGGEETQYF.

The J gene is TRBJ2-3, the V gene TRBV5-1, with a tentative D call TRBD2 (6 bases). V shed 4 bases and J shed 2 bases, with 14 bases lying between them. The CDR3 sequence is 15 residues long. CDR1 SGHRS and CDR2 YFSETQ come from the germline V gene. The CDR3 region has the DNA TGCGCCAGCAGCCCCGGGCGGGGACCCACAGATACGCAGTATTTT. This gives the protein CASSPGRGPTDTQYF.

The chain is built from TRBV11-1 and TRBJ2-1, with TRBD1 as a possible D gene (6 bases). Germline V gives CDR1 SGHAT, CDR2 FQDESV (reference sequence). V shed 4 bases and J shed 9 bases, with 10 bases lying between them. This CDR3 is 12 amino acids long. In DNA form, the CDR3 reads TGTGCCAGCAGCTCTACAGGGTTTGAGCAGTTCTTC. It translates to CASSSTGFEQFF.

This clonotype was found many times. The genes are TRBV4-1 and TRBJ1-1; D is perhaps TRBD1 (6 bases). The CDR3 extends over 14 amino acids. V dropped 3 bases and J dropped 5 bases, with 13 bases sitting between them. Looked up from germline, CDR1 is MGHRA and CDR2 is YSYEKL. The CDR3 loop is CASSHSTGSTEAFF. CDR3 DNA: TGCGCCAGCAGCCATTCAACAGGGAGTACTGAAGCTTTCTTT.

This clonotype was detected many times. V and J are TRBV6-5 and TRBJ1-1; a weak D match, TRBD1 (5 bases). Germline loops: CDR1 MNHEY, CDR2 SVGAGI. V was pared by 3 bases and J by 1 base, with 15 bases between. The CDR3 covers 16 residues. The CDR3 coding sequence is TGTGCCAGCAGTTATTTGTTGGCAGGGACGAACACTGAAGCTTTCTTT. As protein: CASSYLLAGTNTEAFF.

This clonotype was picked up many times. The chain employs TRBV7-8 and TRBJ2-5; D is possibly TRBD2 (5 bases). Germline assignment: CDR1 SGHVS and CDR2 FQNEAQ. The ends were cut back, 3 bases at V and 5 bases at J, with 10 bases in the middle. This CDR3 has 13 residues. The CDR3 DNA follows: TGTGCCAGCAGCTTGGACTTGACGGAGACCCAGTACTTC. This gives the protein CASSLDLTETQYF. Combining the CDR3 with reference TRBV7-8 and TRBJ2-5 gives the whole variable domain GAGVSQSPRYKVAKRGQDVALRCDPISGHVSLFWYQQALGQGPEFLTYFQNEAQLDKSGLPSDRFFAERPEGSVSTLKIQRTQQEDSAVYLCASSLDLTETQYFGPGTRLLVL.

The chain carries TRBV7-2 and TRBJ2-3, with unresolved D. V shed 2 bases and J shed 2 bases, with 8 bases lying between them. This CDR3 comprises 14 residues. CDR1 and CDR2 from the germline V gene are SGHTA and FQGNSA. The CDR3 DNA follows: TGTGCCAGCAGCTTATTTTTGGACACAGATACGCAGTATTTT. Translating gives CASSLFLDTDTQYF.

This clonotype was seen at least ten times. CDR3 coding DNA: TGTGCCAGCAGCTATGAAGCCAAAAACATTCAGTACTTC. Encoded protein: CASSYEAKNIQYF. The chain links TRBV5-6 to TRBJ2-4; D is unclear. Germline-derived CDR1 and CDR2 are SGHDT and YYEEEE. V dropped 3 bases and J dropped 0 bases, with 4 bases sitting between them. The CDR3 is 13 amino acids.

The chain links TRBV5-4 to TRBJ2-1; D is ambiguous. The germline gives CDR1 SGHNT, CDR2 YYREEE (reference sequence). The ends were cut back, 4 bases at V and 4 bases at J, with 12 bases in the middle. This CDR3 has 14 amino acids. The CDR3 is CASSDNSGYNEQFF. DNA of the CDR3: TGTGCCAGCAGCGACAACTCCGGGTACAATGAGCAGTTCTTC.

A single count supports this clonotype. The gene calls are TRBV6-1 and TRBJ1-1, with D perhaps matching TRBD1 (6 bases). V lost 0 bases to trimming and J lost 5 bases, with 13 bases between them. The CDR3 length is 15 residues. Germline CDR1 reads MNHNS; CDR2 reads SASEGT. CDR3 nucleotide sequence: TGTGCCAGCAGTGAAGCTGTGGGGGGCTGGACTGAAGCTTTCTTT. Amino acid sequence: CASSEAVGGWTEAFF.

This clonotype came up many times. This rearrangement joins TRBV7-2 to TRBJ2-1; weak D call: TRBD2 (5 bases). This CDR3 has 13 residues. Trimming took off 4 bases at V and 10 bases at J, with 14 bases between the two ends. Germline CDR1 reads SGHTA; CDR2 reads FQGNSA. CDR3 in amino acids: CASSSQRRGEQFF. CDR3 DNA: TGTGCCAGCAGCTCCCAAAGGCGCGGGGAGCAGTTCTTC.

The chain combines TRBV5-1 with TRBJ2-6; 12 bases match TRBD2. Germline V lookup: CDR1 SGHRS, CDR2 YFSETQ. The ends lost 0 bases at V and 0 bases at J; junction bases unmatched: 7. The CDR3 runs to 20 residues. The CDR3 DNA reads TGCGCCAGCAGCTTGGCCCGTACTAGCGGGGGGATCTCTGGGGCCAACGTCCTGACTTTC. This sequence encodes CASSLARTSGGISGANVLTF.

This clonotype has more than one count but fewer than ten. The CDR3 sequence: CSVAGTGDYGYTF. The CDR3 DNA follows: TGCAGCGTTGCAGGGACAGGGGACTATGGCTACACCTTC. This chain links TRBV29-1 with TRBJ1-2, with TRBD1 identical over 10 bases. Germline CDR1 SQVTM, CDR2 ANQGSEA. The CDR3 runs to 13 residues. V was pared by 4 bases and J by 3 bases, with 2 bases of the junction left unmatched. The entire variable domain, with the rest obtained from reference TRBV29-1 and TRBJ1-2, is as follows: SAVISQKPSRDICQRGTSLTIQCQVDSQVTMMFWYRQQPGQSLTLIATANQGSEATYESGFVIDKFPISRPNLTFSTLTVSNMSPEDSSIYLCSVAGTGDYGYTFGSGTRLTVV.

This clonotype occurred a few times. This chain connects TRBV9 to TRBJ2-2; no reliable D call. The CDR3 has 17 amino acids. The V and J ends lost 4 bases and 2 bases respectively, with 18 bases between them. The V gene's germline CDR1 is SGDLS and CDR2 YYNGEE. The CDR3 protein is CASSSHPRSPNTGELFF. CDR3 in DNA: TGTGCCAGCAGCTCCCACCCGAGGTCACCTAACACCGGGGAGCTGTTTTTT.

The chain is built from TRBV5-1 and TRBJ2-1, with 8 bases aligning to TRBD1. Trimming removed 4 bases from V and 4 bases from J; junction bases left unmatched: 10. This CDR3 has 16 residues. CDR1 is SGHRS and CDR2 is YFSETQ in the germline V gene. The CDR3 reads CASSPGYRGEYNEQFF. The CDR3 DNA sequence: TGCGCCAGCAGCCCCGGATACAGGGGGGAGTACAATGAGCAGTTCTTC.

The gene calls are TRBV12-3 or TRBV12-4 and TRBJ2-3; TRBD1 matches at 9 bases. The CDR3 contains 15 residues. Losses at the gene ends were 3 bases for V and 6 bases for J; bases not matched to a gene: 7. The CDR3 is CASSFTGGRLDTQYF. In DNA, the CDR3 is TGTGCCAGCAGTTTTACAGGGGGCAGGCTGGATACGCAGTATTTT.

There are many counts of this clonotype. CDR3 bases: TGCGCCAGCAGTGCCGGAGGAGAGACCCAGTACTTC. Translation gives CASSAGGETQYF. The V gene is TRBV10-2, the J gene TRBJ2-5, with a possible D match to TRBD2 (5 bases). Trimming removed 4 bases at V and 4 bases at J, with 7 bases between. Germline loops: CDR1 WSHSY, CDR2 SAAADI. There are 12 residues in the CDR3.

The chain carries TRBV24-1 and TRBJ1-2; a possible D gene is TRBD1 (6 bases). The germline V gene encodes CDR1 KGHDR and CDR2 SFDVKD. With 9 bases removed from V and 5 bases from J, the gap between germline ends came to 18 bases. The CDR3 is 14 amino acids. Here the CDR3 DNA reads TGTGCCACCGAGGGCTTCAAGGGGGTATATGGCTACACCTTC. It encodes CATEGFKGVYGYTF.

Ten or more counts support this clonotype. The CDR3 loop is CASRWSGGAPYNEQFF. The CDR3 DNA follows: TGTGCCAGCAGATGGAGCGGGGGGGCCCCCTACAATGAGCAGTTCTTC. The chain joins TRBV2 to TRBJ2-1, with 10 positions matching TRBD2. V lost 6 bases and J lost 2; bases outside the gene matches: 7. This CDR3 has 16 residues. Germline loops: CDR1 SNHLY, CDR2 FYNNEI.

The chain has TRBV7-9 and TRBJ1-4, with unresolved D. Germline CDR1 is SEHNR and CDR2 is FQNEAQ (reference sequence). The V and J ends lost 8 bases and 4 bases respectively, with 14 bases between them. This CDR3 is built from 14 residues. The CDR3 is CASRAAAVNEKLFF. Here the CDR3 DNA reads TGTGCCAGCCGCGCGGCCGCGGTTAATGAAAAACTGTTTTTT.

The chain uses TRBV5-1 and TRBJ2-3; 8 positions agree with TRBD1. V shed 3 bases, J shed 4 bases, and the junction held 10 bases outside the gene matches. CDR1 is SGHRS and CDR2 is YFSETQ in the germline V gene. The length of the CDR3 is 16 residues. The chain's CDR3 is CASSSGQDSRADTQYF. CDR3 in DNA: TGCGCCAGCAGCTCGGGACAGGATAGCAGGGCAGATACGCAGTATTTT.

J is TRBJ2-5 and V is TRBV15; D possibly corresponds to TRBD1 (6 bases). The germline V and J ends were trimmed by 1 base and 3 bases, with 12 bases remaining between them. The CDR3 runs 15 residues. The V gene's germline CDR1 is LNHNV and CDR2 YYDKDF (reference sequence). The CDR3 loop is CATSRVGTSKETQYF. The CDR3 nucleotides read TGTGCCACCAGCAGAGTTGGGACATCGAAAGAGACCCAGTACTTC.

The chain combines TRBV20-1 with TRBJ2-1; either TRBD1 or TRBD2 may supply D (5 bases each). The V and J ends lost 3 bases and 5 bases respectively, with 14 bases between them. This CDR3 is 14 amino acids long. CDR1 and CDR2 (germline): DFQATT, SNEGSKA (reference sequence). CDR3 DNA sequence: TGCAGTGCTAGCGGCGAGGGGAGCAACAATGAGCAGTTCTTC. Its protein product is CSASGEGSNNEQFF.

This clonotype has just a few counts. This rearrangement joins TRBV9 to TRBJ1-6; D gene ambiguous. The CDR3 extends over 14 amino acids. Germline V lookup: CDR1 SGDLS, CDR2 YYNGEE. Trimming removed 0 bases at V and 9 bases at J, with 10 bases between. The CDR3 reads CASSVDVRSSPLHF. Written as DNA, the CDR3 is TGTGCCAGCAGCGTAGATGTCAGAAGTTCACCCCTCCACTTT. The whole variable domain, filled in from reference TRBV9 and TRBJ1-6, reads DSGVTQTPKHLITATGQRVTLRCSPRSGDLSVYWYQQSLDQGLQFLIQYYNGEERAKGNILERFSAQQFPDLHSELNLSSLELGDSALYFCASSVDVRSSPLHFGNGTRLTVT.